This entry is about one TCR beta chain. Its antigen is not identified. CDR1 is SQVTM and CDR2 is ANQGSEA in the germline V gene. The V gene lost 2 bases and the J gene lost 0 bases, with 7 bases spanning the gap. The CDR3 runs 13 residues. This entry comes from a study of OX40 agonist ivuxolimab in advanced cancers. Study at large: People who had prior anti-PD-1, anti-PD-L1 or anti-CTLA-4 therapy could take part, and about 37% had some. Points from the study as a whole: CD4+ T cells averaged fewer expanded clones than CD8+ T cells. Within 6 weeks, CD4+ and CD8+ blood T cells expanded clonally at 0.1 to 3.0 mg/kg.

Produced via immunoSEQ multiplex PCR; TCRdb's table is partial and in-frame only. Seen here are 35,000 to 45,000 clones, roughly 72% observed once, and the top ten hold roughly 25%. Blood specimens came from baseline, cycle 4 day 1, and cycle 7 day 1. The sample here was CD4+ or CD8+ T cells sorted from blood, taken in a trial of the OX40 agonist ivuxolimab. The chain uses TRBV29-1 and TRBJ2-5; D unresolved. The source of this sequence is an adult with an advanced solid tumor such as melanoma, head and neck, liver or kidney cancer. The DNA for the CDR3 is TGCAGCGTTGAACAGGCTTACCAAGAGACCCAGTACTTC. Amino acid sequence: CSVEQAYQETQYF.